This entry concerns a single TCR beta chain. This sample was included in a study of blood T cell repertoires in COVID-19. Overall study context: The samples span acute and convalescent COVID-19 from the United States, Italy and Spain. From T cells, B-cell-depleted T cells, or PBMCs came the material, which was cDNA or gDNA.

In the original workflow: Using reference gene primer amplification, nucleated cell counts were estimated. The assay was immunoSEQ multiplex PCR, and TCRdb's table has in-frame clones only and misses some. The V and J calls and clone size come from that table; D and trimming were worked out from the DNA. Here the sample spans about 120,000 clones, over 75% being singletons. CDR3 length equals 12 residues. Trimming stripped 2 bases from V and 10 bases from J, with 11 bases between. Germline values: CDR1 SEHNR, CDR2 FQNEAQ (reference sequence). The sequenced material came from peripheral blood. This clonotype was sampled from a man older than 75 with acute or convalescent COVID-19. The chain combines TRBV7-9 with TRBJ1-1; maybe TRBD1 (6 bases). CDR3 coding DNA: TGTGCCAGCAGCTTAATCCAGGGGATAGCTTTCTTT. Amino acids: CASSLIQGIAFF.